A single TCR beta chain is shown here with its context. Antigen unknown. The data stem from a study of shared clonotypes between healthy human individuals. In the study overall: Each donor contributed plates that comprised three CD4 naive, three CD4 memory, two CD8 naive and one CD8 memory.

V was trimmed by 1 base and J by 0 bases, leaving 10 bases between them. CDR3 length: 16 residues. The germline CDR1 and CDR2 sequences are MDHEN and SYDVKM. The protocol was immunoSEQ multiplex PCR, while the TCRdb copy is restricted to in-frame clones and leaves out a portion. The sample yields millions of clones, approximately 93% seen once. Broader study findings: Incomplete sequencing of sorted subsets was indicated by rarefaction despite large depth. With a few donors compared, around 5.4% of naive CD4 clonotypes were shared.

V gene TRBV28 combines with J gene TRBJ1-3, with D uncertain. Sequencing used naive CD4+ T cells from PBMCs. Specified subset: CD45RA+ positively selected. This TCR was sampled from a man aged 18 to 30 in good health. Some clones in this sample may be carry-over from other donors' samples. CDR3 DNA: TGTGCCAGCAGTTTATTACCCGGTAACTCTGGAAACACCATATATTTT. It codes for CASSLLPGNSGNTIYF. The whole variable domain, filled in from reference TRBV28 and TRBJ1-3, reads DVKVTQSSRYLVKRTGEKVFLECVQDMDHENMFWYRQDPGLGLRLIYFSYDVKMKEKGDIPEGYSVSREKKERFSLILESASTNQTSMYLCASSLLPGNSGNTIYFGEGSWLTVV.